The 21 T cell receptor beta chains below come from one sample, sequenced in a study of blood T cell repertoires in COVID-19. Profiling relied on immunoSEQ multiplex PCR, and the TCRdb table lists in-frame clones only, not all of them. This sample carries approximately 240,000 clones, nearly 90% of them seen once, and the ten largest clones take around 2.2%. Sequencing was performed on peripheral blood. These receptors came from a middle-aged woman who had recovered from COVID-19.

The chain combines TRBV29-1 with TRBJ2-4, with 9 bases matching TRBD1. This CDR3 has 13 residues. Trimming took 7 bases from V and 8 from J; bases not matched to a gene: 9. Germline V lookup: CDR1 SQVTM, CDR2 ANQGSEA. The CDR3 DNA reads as TGCAGCGGGGAGACAGGGGGTTCGGACATTCAGTACTTC. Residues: CSGETGGSDIQYF.

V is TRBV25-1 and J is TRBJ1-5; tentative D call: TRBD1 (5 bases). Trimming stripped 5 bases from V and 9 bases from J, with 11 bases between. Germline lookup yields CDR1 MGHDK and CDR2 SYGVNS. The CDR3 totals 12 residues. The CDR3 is CASSTAGGPQHF. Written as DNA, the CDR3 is TGTGCCAGCAGTACAGCCGGGGGGCCCCAGCATTTT.

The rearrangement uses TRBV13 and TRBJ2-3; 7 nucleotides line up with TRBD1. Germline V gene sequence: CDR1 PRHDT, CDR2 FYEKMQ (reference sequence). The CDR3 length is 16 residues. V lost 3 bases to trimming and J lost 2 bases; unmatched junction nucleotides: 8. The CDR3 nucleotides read TGTGCCAGCAGCTTCAGCTGGGACAGACCCACAGATACGCAGTATTTT. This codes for CASSFSWDRPTDTQYF. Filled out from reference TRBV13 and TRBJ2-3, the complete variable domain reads AAGVIQSPRHLIKEKRETATLKCYPIPRHDTVYWYQQGPGQDPQFLISFYEKMQSDKGSIPDRFSAQQFSDYHSELNMSSLELGDSALYFCASSFSWDRPTDTQYFGPGTRLTVL.

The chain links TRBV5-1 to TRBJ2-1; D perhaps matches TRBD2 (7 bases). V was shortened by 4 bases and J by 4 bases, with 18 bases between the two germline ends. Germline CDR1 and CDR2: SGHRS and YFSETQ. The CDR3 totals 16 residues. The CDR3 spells CASSQEQGGGYNEQFF. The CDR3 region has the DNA TGCGCCAGCAGCCAAGAGCAGGGAGGGGGATACAATGAGCAGTTCTTC.

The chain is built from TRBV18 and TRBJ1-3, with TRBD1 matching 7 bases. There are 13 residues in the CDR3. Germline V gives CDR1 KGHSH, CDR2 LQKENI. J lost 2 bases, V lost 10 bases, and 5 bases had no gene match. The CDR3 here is CATLTGAGNTIYF. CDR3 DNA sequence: TGTGCCACCCTCACAGGGGCTGGAAACACCATATATTTT.

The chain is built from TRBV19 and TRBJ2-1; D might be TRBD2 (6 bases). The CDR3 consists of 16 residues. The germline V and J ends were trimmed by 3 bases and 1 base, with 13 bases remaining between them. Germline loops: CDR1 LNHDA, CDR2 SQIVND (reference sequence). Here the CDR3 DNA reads TGTGCCAGTAGTATCGCCGGGGGATTTTCCTACAATGAGCAGTTCTTC. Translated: CASSIAGGFSYNEQFF.

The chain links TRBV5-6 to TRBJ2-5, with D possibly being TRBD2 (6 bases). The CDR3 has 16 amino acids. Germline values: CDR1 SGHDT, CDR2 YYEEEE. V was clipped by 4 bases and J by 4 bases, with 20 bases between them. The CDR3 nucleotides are TGTGCCAGCAGCCCCTTTTACGGGGGTTTGAGAGAGACCCAGTACTTC. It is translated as CASSPFYGGLRETQYF.

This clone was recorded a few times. CDR3 amino acids: CAWRSGANVLTF. For the CDR3, the DNA is TGTGCCTGGCGCTCTGGGGCCAACGTCCTGACTTTC. The rearrangement links TRBV30 to TRBJ2-6, with D unresolved. The CDR3 extends over 12 amino acids. Germline assignment: CDR1 GTSNPN and CDR2 SVGIG (reference sequence). Between the trimmed V and J ends, which lost 5 bases and 0 bases, there was a span of 2 bases.

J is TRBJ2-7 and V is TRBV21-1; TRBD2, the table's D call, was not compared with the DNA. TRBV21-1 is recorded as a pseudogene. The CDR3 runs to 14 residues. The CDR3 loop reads CAIGLAGGPYEQYF. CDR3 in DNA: TGTGCCATAGGGCTGGCGGGGGGCCCCTACGAGCAGTACTTC.

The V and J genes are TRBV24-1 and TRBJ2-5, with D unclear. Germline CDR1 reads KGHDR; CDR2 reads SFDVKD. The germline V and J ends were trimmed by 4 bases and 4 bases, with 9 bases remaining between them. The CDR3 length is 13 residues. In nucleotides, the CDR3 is TGTGCCACCAGTGACCGAGCCGTAGAGACCCAGTACTTC. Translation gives CATSDRAVETQYF.

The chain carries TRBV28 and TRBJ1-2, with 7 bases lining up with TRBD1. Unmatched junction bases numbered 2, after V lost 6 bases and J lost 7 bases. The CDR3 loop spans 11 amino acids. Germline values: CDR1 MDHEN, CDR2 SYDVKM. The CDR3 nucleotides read TGTGCCAGCAGGACAGGGCTTGGCTACACCTTC. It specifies CASRTGLGYTF.

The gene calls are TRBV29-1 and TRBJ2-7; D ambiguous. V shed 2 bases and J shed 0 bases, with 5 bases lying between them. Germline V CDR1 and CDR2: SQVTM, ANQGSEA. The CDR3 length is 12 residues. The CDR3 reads CSVERVSYEQYF. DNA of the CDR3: TGCAGCGTTGAAAGAGTCTCCTACGAGCAGTACTTC.

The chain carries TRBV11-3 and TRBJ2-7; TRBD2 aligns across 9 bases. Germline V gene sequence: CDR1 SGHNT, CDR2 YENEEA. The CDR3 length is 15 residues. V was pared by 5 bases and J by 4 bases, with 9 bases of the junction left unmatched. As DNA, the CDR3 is TGTGCCAGCAGCCCTAGCGGGGCTAGCGGTTACGAGCAGTACTTC. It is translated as CASSPSGASGYEQYF.

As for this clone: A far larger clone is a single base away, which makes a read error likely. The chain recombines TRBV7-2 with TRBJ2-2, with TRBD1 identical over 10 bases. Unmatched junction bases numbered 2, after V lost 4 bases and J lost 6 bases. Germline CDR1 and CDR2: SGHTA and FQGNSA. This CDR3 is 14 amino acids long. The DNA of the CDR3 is TGTGCCAGCAGCTCGGGGACAGGGGCCGGGGAGCTGTTTTTT. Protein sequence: CASSSGTGAGELFF.

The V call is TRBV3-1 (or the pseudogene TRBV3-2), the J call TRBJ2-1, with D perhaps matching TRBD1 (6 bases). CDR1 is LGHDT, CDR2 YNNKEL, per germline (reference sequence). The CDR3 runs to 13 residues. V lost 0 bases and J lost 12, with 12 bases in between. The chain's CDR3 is CASSQDLRGLQFF. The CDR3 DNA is TGTGCCAGCAGCCAAGATTTAAGGGGGTTGCAGTTCTTC.

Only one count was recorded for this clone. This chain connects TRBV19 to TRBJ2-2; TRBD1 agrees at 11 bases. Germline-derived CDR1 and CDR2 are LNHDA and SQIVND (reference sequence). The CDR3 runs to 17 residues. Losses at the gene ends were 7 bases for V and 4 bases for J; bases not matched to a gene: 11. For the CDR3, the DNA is TGTGCCAGTACCCGGGGAGGACAGGGGGCTATCACCGGGGAGCTGTTTTTT. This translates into CASTRGGQGAITGELFF.

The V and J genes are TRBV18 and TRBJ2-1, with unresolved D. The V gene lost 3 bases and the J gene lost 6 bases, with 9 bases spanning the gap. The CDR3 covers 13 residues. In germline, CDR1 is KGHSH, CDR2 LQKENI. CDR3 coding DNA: TGTGCCAGCTCACCCTATATCCCCAATGAGCAGTTCTTC. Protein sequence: CASSPYIPNEQFF.

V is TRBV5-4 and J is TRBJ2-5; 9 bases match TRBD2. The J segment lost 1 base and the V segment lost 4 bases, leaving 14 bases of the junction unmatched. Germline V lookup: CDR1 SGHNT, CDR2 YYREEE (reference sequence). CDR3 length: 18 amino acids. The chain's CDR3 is CASSRSPGPSGTQETQYF. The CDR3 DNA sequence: TGTGCCAGCAGCCGTTCCCCTGGCCCTAGCGGGACCCAAGAGACCCAGTACTTC.

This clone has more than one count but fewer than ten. The CDR3 sequence: CASSDGTSGTDTQYF. Here the CDR3 DNA reads TGTGCCAGCAGTGACGGGACTAGCGGCACAGATACGCAGTATTTT. The rearrangement links TRBV6-4 to TRBJ2-3; 10 bases are a match to TRBD2. The V and J ends lost 2 bases and 1 base, in that order; junction bases with no gene match: 0. The CDR3 is made up of 15 amino acids. Germline CDR1 MRHNA, CDR2 SNTAGT.

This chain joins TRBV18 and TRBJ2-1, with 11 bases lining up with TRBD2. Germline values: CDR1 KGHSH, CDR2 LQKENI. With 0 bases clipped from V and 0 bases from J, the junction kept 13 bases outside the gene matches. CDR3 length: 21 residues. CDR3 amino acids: CASSPPTGTSGGFSSYNEQFF. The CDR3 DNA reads TGTGCCAGCTCACCACCGACAGGTACTAGCGGGGGTTTCAGCTCCTACAATGAGCAGTTCTTC.

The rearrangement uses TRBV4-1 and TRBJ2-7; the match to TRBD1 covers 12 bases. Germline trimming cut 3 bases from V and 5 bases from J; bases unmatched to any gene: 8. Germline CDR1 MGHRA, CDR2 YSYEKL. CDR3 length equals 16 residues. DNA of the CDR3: TGCGCCAGCAGCCAGGGACCGGGACAGGGGGCGAACGAGCAGTACTTC. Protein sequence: CASSQGPGQGANEQYF.